A single sample is the source of the 3 T cell receptor beta chains below, sequenced in a study of control samples from healthy donors and cancer patients. Profiling relied on immunoSEQ multiplex PCR, and the TCRdb table lists in-frame clones only, not all of them. The sample holds 100,000 to 150,000 clones, roughly 92% seen once. The specimen sequenced was blood. The receptors stem from a man aged 18-30 years in good health.

The chain recombines TRBV5-4 with TRBJ2-3, with no clear D. CDR1 and CDR2 from the germline V gene are SGHNT and YYREEE (reference sequence). The CDR3 extends over 14 amino acids. V was pared by 0 bases and J by 2 bases, with 7 bases between. This CDR3 is CASSLVQFTDTQYF. In nucleotides, the CDR3 is TGTGCCAGCAGCTTGGTTCAGTTCACAGATACGCAGTATTTT.

For the CDR3, the DNA is TGTGCCAGACAGGGTTCCGGGGCCAACGTCCTGACTTTC. Translating it yields CARQGSGANVLTF. J is TRBJ2-6 and V is TRBV2; tentatively, D is TRBD1 (6 bases). This CDR3 comprises 13 residues. The V gene lost 9 bases and the J gene lost 4 bases, with 10 bases spanning the gap. Germline CDR1 reads SNHLY; CDR2 reads FYNNEI.

The V and J genes are TRBV2 and TRBJ2-3; 7 bases match TRBD1. Germline assignment: CDR1 SNHLY and CDR2 FYNNEI. Trimming cost V 6 bases and J 0 bases; bases outside gene matches: 6. The CDR3 extends over 15 amino acids. CDR3 residues: CASSAGTVSTDTQYF. The DNA for the CDR3 is TGTGCCAGCAGCGCAGGGACAGTTAGCACAGATACGCAGTATTTT.